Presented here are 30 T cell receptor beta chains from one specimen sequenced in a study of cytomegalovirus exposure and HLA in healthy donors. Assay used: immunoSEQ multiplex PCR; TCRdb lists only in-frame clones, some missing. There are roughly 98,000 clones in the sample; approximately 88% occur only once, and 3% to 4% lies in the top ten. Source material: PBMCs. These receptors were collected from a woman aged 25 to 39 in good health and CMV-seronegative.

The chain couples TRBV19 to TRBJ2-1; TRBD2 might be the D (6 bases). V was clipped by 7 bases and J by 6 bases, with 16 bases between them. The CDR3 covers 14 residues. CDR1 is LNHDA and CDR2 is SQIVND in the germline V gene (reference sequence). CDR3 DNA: TGTGCCAGTACCCCTTTGGGGGGACCCAATGAGCAGTTCTTC. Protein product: CASTPLGGPNEQFF. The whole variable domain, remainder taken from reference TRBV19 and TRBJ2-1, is DGGITQSPKYLFRKEGQNVTLSCEQNLNHDAMYWYRQDPGQGLRLIYYSQIVNDFQKGDIAEGYSVSREKKESFPLTVTSAQKNPTAFYLCASTPLGGPNEQFFGPGTRLTVL.

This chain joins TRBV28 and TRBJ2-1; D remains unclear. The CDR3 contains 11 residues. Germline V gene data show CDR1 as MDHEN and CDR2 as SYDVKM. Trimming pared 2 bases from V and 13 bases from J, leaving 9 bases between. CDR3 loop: CASSLTRHQFF. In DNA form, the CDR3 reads TGTGCCAGCAGTTTAACCCGACACCAGTTCTTC.

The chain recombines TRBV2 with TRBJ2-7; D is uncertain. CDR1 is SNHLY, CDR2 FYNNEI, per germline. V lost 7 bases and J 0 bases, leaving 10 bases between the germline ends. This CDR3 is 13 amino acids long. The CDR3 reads CASKQASSYEQYF. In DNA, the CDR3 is TGTGCCAGCAAGCAAGCTAGCTCCTACGAGCAGTACTTC. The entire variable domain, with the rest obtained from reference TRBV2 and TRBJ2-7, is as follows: EPEVTQTPSHQVTQMGQEVILRCVPISNHLYFYWYRQILGQKVEFLVSFYNNEISEKSEIFDDQFSVERPDGSNFTLKIRSTKLEDSAMYFCASKQASSYEQYFGPGTRLTVT.

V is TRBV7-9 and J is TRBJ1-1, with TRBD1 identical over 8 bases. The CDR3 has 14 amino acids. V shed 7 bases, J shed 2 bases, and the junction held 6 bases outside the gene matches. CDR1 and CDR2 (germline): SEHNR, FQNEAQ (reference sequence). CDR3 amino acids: CASTRGQENTEAFF. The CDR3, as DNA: TGTGCCAGCACACGGGGACAGGAAAACACTGAAGCTTTCTTT.

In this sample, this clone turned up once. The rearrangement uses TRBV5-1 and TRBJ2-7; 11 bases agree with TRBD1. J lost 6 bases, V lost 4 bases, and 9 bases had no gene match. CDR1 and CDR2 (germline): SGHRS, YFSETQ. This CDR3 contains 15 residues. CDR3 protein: CASSTETGQGGEQYF. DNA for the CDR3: TGCGCCAGCAGCACTGAAACGGGACAGGGGGGCGAGCAGTACTTC.

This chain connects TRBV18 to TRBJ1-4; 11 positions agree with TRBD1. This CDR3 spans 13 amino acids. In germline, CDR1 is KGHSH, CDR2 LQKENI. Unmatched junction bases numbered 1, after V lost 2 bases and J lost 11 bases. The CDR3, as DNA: TGTGCCAGCTCACCAGGGACAGGGGGGAAACTGTTTTTT. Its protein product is CASSPGTGGKLFF.

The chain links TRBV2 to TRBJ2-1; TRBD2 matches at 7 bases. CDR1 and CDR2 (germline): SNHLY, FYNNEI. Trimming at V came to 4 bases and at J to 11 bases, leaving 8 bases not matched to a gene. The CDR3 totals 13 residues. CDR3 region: CASSVSLAEKQFF. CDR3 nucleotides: TGTGCCAGCAGTGTAAGTCTAGCGGAAAAGCAGTTCTTC.

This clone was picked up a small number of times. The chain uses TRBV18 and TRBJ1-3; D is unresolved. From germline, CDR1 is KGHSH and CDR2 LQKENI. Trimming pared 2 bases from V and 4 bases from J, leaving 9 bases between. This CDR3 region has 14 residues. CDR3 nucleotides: TGTGCCAGCTCACCAACGGCGGAGGGAAACACCATATATTTT. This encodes CASSPTAEGNTIYF.

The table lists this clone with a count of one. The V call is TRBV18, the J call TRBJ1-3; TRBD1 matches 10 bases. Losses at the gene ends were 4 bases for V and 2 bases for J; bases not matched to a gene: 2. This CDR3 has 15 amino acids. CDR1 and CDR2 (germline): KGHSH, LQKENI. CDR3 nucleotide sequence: TGTGCCAGCTCACAGGGGACAGGGGCTGGAAACACCATATATTTT. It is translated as CASSQGTGAGNTIYF.

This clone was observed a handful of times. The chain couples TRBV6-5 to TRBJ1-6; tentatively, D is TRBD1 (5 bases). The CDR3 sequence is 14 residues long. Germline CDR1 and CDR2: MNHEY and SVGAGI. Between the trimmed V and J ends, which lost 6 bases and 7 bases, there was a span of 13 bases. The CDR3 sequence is CASRNQGLNSPLHF. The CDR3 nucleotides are TGTGCCAGCAGAAACCAGGGTCTCAATTCACCCCTCCACTTT.

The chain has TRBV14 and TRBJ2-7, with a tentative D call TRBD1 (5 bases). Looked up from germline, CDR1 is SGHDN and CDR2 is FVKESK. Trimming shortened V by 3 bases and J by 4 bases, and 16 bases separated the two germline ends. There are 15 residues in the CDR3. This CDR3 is CASSHPQGIVYEQYF. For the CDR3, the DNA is TGTGCCAGCAGCCACCCGCAGGGTATAGTTTACGAGCAGTACTTC.

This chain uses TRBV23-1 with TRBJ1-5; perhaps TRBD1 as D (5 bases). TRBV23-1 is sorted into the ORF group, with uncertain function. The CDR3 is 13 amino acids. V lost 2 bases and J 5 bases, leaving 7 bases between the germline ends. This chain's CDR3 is CASSQKGYQPQHF. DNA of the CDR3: TGCGCCAGCAGTCAAAAGGGGTATCAGCCCCAGCATTTT.

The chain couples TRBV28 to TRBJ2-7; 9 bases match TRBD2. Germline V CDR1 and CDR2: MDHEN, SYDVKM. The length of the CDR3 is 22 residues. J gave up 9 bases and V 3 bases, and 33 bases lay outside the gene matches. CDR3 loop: CASSFPSGASSTSRHLFSGQYF. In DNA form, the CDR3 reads TGTGCCAGCAGTTTCCCTAGCGGGGCCTCTTCTACGAGCAGGCACCTCTTTAGTGGGCAGTACTTC.

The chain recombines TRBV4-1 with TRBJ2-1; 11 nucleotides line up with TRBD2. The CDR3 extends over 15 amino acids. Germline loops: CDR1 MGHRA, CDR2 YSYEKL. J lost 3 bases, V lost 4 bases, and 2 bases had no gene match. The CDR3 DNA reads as TGCGCCAGCAGCCTCACTAGCGGGAGCTACAATGAGCAGTTCTTC. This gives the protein CASSLTSGSYNEQFF.

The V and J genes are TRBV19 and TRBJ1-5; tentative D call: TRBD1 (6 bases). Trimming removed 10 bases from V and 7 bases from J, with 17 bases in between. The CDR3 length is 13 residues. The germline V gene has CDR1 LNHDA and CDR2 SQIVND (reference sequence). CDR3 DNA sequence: TGTGCCACGAGACAGGAGGTAGTCCAGCCCCAGCATTTT. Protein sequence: CATRQEVVQPQHF.

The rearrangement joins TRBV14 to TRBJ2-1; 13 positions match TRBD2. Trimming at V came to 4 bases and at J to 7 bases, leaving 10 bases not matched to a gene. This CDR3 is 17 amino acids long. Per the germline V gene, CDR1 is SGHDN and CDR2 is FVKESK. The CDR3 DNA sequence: TGTGCCAGCAGCCGTACTAGCGGGAGGGCCTGGGGGAATGAGCAGTTCTTC. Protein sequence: CASSRTSGRAWGNEQFF.

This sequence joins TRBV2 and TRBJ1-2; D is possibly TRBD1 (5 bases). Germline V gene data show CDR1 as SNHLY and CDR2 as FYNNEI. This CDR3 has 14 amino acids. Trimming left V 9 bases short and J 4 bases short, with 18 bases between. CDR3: CARGDSFSGYGYTF. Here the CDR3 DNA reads TGTGCCAGAGGTGACAGCTTCTCGGGCTATGGCTACACCTTC.

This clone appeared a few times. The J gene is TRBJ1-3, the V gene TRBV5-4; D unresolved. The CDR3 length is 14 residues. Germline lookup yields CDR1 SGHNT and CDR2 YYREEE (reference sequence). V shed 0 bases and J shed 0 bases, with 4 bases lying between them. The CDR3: CASSLDSSGNTIYF. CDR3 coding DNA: TGTGCCAGCAGCTTGGACAGCTCTGGAAACACCATATATTTT.

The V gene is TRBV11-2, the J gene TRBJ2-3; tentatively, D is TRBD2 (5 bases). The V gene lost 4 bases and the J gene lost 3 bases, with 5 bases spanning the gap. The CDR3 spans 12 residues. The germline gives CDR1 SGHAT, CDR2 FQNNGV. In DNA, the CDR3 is TGTGCCAGCAGCTGGAGGACAGATACGCAGTATTTT. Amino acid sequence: CASSWRTDTQYF.

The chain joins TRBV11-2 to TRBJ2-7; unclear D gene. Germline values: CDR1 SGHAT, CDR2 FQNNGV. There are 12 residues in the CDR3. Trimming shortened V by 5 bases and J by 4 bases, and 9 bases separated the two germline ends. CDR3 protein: CASSRLSYEQYF. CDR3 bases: TGTGCCAGCAGCCGCCTATCGTACGAGCAGTACTTC.

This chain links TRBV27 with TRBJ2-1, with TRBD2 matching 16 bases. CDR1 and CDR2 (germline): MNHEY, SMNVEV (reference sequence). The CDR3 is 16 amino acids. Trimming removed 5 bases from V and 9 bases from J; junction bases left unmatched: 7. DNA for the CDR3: TGTGCCAGCAGTATCGGGACTAGCGGGAGGGCAAGTGAGCAGTTCTTC. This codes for CASSIGTSGRASEQFF.

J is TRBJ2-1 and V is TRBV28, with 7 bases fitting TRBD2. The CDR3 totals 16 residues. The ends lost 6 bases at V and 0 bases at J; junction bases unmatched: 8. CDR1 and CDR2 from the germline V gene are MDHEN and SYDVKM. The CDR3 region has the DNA TGTGCCAGCAGCCCCGGGGGGTGGAGCTCCTACAATGAGCAGTTCTTC. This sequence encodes CASSPGGWSSYNEQFF.

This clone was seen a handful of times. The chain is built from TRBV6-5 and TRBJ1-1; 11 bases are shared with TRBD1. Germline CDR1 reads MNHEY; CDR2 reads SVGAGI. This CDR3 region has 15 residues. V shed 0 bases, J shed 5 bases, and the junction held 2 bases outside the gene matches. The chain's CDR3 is CASSYSDRGPTEAFF. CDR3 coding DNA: TGTGCCAGCAGTTACTCGGACAGGGGGCCTACTGAAGCTTTCTTT.

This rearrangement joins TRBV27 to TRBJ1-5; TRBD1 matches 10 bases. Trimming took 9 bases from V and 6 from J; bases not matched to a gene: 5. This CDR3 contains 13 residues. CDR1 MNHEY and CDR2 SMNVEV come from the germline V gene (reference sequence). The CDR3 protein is CASRDRGSQPQHF. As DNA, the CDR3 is TGTGCCAGTCGGGACAGGGGTTCTCAGCCCCAGCATTTT.

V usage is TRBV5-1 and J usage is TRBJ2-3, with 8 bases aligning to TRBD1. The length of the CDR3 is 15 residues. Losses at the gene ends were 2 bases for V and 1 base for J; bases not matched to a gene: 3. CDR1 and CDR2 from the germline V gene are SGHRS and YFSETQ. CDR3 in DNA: TGCGCCAGCAGCTTAGGACAGGGCGGCACAGATACGCAGTATTTT. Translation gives CASSLGQGGTDTQYF.

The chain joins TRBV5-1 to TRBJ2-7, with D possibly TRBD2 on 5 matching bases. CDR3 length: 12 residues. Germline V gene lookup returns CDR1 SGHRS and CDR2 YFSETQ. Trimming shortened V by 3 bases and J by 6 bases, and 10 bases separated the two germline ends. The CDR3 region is CASSSNGVEQYF. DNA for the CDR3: TGCGCCAGCAGCTCGAACGGGGTCGAGCAGTACTTC.

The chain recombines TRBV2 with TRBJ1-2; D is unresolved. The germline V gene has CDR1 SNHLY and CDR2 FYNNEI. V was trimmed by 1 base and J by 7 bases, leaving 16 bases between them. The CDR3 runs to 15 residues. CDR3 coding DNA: TGTGCCAGCAGTGAAGAGCCCGGTTGGGGAGCTGGCTACACCTTC. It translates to CASSEEPGWGAGYTF.

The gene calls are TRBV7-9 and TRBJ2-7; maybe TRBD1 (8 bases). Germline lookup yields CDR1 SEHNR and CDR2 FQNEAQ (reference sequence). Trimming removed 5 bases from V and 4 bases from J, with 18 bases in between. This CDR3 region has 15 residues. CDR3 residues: CASSARTGRVYEQYF. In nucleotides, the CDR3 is TGTGCCAGCAGCGCCAGGACAGGGAGGGTTTACGAGCAGTACTTC.

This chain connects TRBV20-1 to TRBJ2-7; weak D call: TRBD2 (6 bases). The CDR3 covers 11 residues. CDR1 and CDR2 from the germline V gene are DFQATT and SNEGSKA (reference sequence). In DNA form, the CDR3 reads TGCAATGCGTCGGGGGACTACGAGCAGTACTTC. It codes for CNASGDYEQYF.

CDR3 nucleotides: TGTGCCAGCAGCTTGGGCAGGGAGGGCTCTGGCTACACCTTC. This encodes CASSLGREGSGYTF. This chain links TRBV7-2 with TRBJ1-2; a possible D gene is TRBD1 (5 bases). The CDR3 has 14 amino acids. V was clipped by 3 bases and J by 7 bases, with 15 bases between them. The germline V gene encodes CDR1 SGHTA and CDR2 FQGNSA.